These 14 T cell receptor beta chains came from one sample sequenced in a study of long-term antiretroviral therapy in people with HIV. The assay, immunoSEQ v3.0, was run at survey level. TCRdb's copy holds only in-frame clones and misses some; the assay was immunoSEQ multiplex PCR. This table has roughly 23,000 clones, 81% appearing once. The sample consisted of unsorted PBMCs, taken 1.5 years after starting antiretroviral therapy. The receptor source for this set is a man aged 30 to 45 with HIV.

This chain uses TRBV5-8 with TRBJ2-3, with TRBD2 identical over 16 bases. This CDR3 region has 17 residues. The V and J ends lost 3 bases and 3 bases, in that order; junction bases with no gene match: 4. Per germline, CDR1 SGHTS and CDR2 YDEGEE. The CDR3 sequence: CASSWGLAGGRTDTQYF. The CDR3, as DNA: TGTGCCAGCAGCTGGGGACTAGCGGGGGGGCGGACAGATACGCAGTATTTT. The variable domain in full, completed from reference TRBV5-8 and TRBJ2-3, reads EAGVTQSPTHLIKTRGQQATLRCSPISGHTSVYWYQQALGLGLQFLLWYDEGEERNRGNFPPRFSGRQFPNYSSELNVNALELEDSALYLCASSWGLAGGRTDTQYFGPGTRLTVL.

The gene calls are TRBV30 and TRBJ2-7, with TRBD2 as a possible D gene (5 bases). The CDR3 is 12 residues long. Trimming left V 4 bases short and J 5 bases short, with 12 bases between. From germline, CDR1 is GTSNPN and CDR2 SVGIG (reference sequence). This CDR3 reads CAWIKRYNEQYF. The CDR3 DNA reads TGTGCCTGGATAAAGCGGTACAACGAGCAGTACTTC.

The V and J genes are TRBV7-2 and TRBJ2-7; unclear D gene. From germline, CDR1 is SGHTA and CDR2 FQGNSA. Trimming removed 5 bases from V and 0 bases from J, with 11 bases in between. This CDR3 has 14 amino acids. DNA of the CDR3: TGTGCCAGCAGCGTCACTGACCCCTCCTACGAGCAGTACTTC. Its translation: CASSVTDPSYEQYF.

The chain recombines TRBV7-9 with TRBJ2-1; 13 bases are shared with TRBD2. Germline V gene sequence: CDR1 SEHNR, CDR2 FQNEAQ (reference sequence). Losses at the gene ends were 4 bases for V and 10 bases for J; bases not matched to a gene: 1. There are 13 residues in the CDR3. The DNA of the CDR3 is TGTGCCAGCAGCTCGGGACTAGCGGGGGAGCAGTTCTTC. Protein: CASSSGLAGEQFF.

The chain employs TRBV6-1 and TRBJ1-4, with D hard to call. Germline V gives CDR1 MNHNS, CDR2 SASEGT. Trimming shortened V by 7 bases and J by 0 bases, and 6 bases separated the two germline ends. This CDR3 has 13 amino acids. The CDR3 region is CASTITTNEKLFF. The CDR3 coding sequence is TGTGCCAGCACGATCACAACTAATGAAAAACTGTTTTTT.

This sequence joins TRBV6-1 and TRBJ1-5; D is ambiguous. Germline V CDR1 and CDR2: MNHNS, SASEGT. Trimming took 5 bases from V and 6 from J, leaving 8 bases between them. CDR3 size: 12 residues. The chain's CDR3 is CASSLSAQPQHF. CDR3 nucleotide sequence: TGTGCCAGCAGTTTGAGCGCTCAGCCCCAGCATTTT.

The chain combines TRBV7-8 with TRBJ2-3; TRBD1 might be the D (6 bases). Germline loops: CDR1 SGHVS, CDR2 FQNEAQ. V was cut by 5 bases and J by 1 base, with 13 bases left in between. This CDR3 comprises 15 residues. The CDR3 loop reads CASSLTGWGTDTQYF. The CDR3 coding sequence is TGTGCCAGCAGCCTGACAGGATGGGGCACAGATACGCAGTATTTT.

V and J are TRBV2 and TRBJ2-7; TRBD2 matches at 10 bases. J lost 4 bases, V lost 7 bases, and 10 bases had no gene match. Germline lookup yields CDR1 SNHLY and CDR2 FYNNEI. The CDR3 length is 15 residues. The CDR3 here is CASTRIAGGAYEQYF. The CDR3 nucleotides are TGTGCCAGCACCCGGATAGCGGGGGGTGCTTACGAGCAGTACTTC.

J is TRBJ1-2 and V is TRBV5-4, with 8 bases matching TRBD1. J gave up 4 bases and V 4 bases, and 15 bases lay outside the gene matches. This CDR3 region has 17 residues. Germline assignment: CDR1 SGHNT and CDR2 YYREEE (reference sequence). Written as DNA, the CDR3 is TGTGCCAGCAGCCCTAGGACAGGGTCCGGCTACGGCTATGGCTACACCTTC. It encodes CASSPRTGSGYGYGYTF.

The genes are TRBV7-9 and TRBJ1-3; D remains ambiguous. Per the germline V gene, CDR1 is SEHNR and CDR2 is FQNEAQ (reference sequence). The germline V and J ends were trimmed by 5 bases and 2 bases, with 13 bases remaining between them. The CDR3 totals 15 residues. CDR3 sequence reads: CASSAQRVAGNTIYF. CDR3 DNA: TGTGCCAGCAGCGCACAACGGGTTGCTGGAAACACCATATATTTT.

This chain uses TRBV7-9 with TRBJ1-1; the match to TRBD1 covers 7 bases. Germline V CDR1 and CDR2: SEHNR, FQNEAQ (reference sequence). The V segment lost 6 bases and the J segment 1 base; nucleotides outside the gene matches: 2. The CDR3 consists of 13 residues. As DNA, the CDR3 is TGTGCCAGCAGACCAGGGGGGAACACTGAAGCTTTCTTT. The encoded protein is CASRPGGNTEAFF.

Here the CDR3 DNA reads TGTGCCAGCAGTGAAGCGGACTCAGGGCGCAGCAATCAGCCCCAGCATTTT. This sequence encodes CASSEADSGRSNQPQHF. The genes are TRBV6-1 and TRBJ1-5, with D perhaps TRBD1 (5 bases). V lost 0 bases to trimming and J lost 1 base, with 13 bases between them. Germline CDR1 reads MNHNS; CDR2 reads SASEGT. This CDR3 has 17 amino acids.

This chain connects TRBV5-8 to TRBJ1-2; 7 bases fit TRBD1. V shed 0 bases and J 6 bases; nucleotides not matched to a gene: 2. The CDR3 has 13 residues. Germline loops: CDR1 SGHTS, CDR2 YDEGEE. CDR3 protein: CASSLVQGDGYTF. The CDR3 region has the DNA TGTGCCAGCAGCTTGGTTCAGGGGGATGGCTACACCTTC.

This clone occurred a few times. The chain uses TRBV30 and TRBJ2-3; D gene uncertain. Trimming stripped 4 bases from V and 2 bases from J, with 7 bases between. Germline CDR1 reads GTSNPN; CDR2 reads SVGIG (reference sequence). The CDR3 is 12 residues long. CDR3 bases: TGTGCCTGGAAAGCCATCACAGATACGCAGTATTTT. Protein product: CAWKAITDTQYF.